This T cell receptor (beta chain) was observed in a study of CD8 T cells in Susac syndrome. When the RNA was reverse transcribed, random hexamers were used with an input of roughly 0.45 to 1 ug. Amplification of TCR beta CDR3 was carried out by immunoSEQ multiplex PCR, which covered 54 Vbeta and 13 Jbeta segments. TCRdb re-called the immunoSEQ multiplex PCR reads with MiXCR, one entry per CDR3 protein. The data show 130,000 or so distinct CDR3 sequences, 85% to 95% seen once. General study findings and limits: The study admitted that it had a relatively small number of individuals in its TCR sequencing and HLA analysis.

To note about this clonotype: Its antigen is as yet unknown.

The CDR3 runs to 16 residues. Germline values: CDR1 KGHDR, CDR2 SFDVKD. V was pared by 1 base and J by 4 bases, with 6 bases of the junction left unmatched. CD8+ and CD4+ T cells taken from blood had their TCR beta sequenced. Negative isolation yielded CD8+ and CD4+ T cells; FACS enriched TEMRA cells. The receptor comes from a human donor in good health. The rearrangement uses TRBV24-1 and TRBJ2-3; 8 nucleotides line up with TRBD1. The sequenced material came from CD4+ T cells from PBMCs. The CDR3 sequence is CATSDFGRGQADTQYF. CDR3 coding DNA: TGTGCCACCAGTGATTTTGGCAGGGGGCAGGCAGATACGCAGTATTTT.